The entry that follows covers one TCR beta chain sequence. The PCR ran on 60 Vbeta and 13 Jbeta primers. Data came from immunoSEQ multiplex PCR; TCRdb stores just in-frame clones and leaves some out. Of 74,000 or so clones listed, around 77% are singletons. CDR1 and CDR2 from the germline V gene are MNHNS and SASEGT. Losses at the gene ends were 8 bases for V and 5 bases for J; bases not matched to a gene: 4. This CDR3 region has 14 residues. The data derive from a study of cytomegalovirus exposure and HLA in healthy donors. The clonotype was recovered from a woman aged 40 to 49 in good health and CMV-seropositive. This rearrangement joins TRBV6-1 to TRBJ2-2, with 11 bases identical to TRBD1. Material for sequencing was PBMCs. The CDR3 DNA is TGTGCCAGCGCGGGACAGGGGGAGACCGGGGAGCTGTTTTTT. It encodes CASAGQGETGELFF.